The clone carrying this T cell receptor beta chain was observed many times. The data derive from a study of Graves' ophthalmopathy and Graves' hyperthyroidism. V dropped 5 bases and J dropped 2 bases, with 12 bases sitting between them. This CDR3 is built from 14 residues. CDR3 regions of TCR beta were amplified from RNA transcripts. In the first round, RT-PCR was carried out with HTBI primers, and a multiplex PCR formed the second round. A single record per CDR3 protein comes from TCRdb applying MiXCR to the multiplex PCR reads. The table includes about 1.1 million distinct CDR3 sequences, 35% to 40% detected once.

The sample consisted of peripheral blood or thyroid tissue (not recorded which). The V and J genes are TRBV12-3 or TRBV12-4 and TRBJ1-1, with D unclear. This TCR came from an adult man with Graves' hyperthyroidism. The CDR3 region is CASSHWRDNTEAFF. The CDR3 DNA reads TGTGCCAGCAGTCATTGGCGGGATAACACTGAAGCTTTCTTT.